One sample yielded the 2 T cell receptor beta chains listed below, sequenced in a study of blood T cell repertoires in COVID-19. The data were produced by immunoSEQ multiplex PCR, yet TCRdb's version contains in-frame clones alone and is incomplete. The top ten clones hold just over 2.5% of a sample with 60,000 to 90,000 clones, around 74% of them seen once. The sequenced sample consisted of peripheral blood. The source is a human donor with acute or convalescent COVID-19. The donor label of this sample is uncertain.

V gene TRBV19 combines with J gene TRBJ2-6; weak D call: TRBD2 (6 bases). V dropped 5 bases and J dropped 0 bases, with 11 bases sitting between them. CDR1 LNHDA and CDR2 SQIVND come from the germline V gene (reference sequence). The CDR3 is 16 amino acids. The CDR3 protein is CASSRDSSSGANVLTF. CDR3 sequence (DNA): TGTGCCAGTAGTCGGGACTCAAGCTCTGGGGCCAACGTCCTGACTTTC. Based on the CDR3 plus reference TRBV19 and TRBJ2-6, the full variable domain is DGGITQSPKYLFRKEGQNVTLSCEQNLNHDAMYWYRQDPGQGLRLIYYSQIVNDFQKGDIAEGYSVSREKKESFPLTVTSAQKNPTAFYLCASSRDSSSGANVLTFGAGSRLTVL.

This clone was counted between two and nine times. The chain joins TRBV15 to TRBJ1-1, with TRBD1 as a possible D gene (5 bases). V was pared by 3 bases and J by 8 bases, with 10 bases between. The CDR3 is made up of 12 amino acids. The germline V gene has CDR1 LNHNV and CDR2 YYDKDF (reference sequence). This chain's CDR3 is CATSSGGWEAFF. CDR3 nucleotides: TGTGCCACCAGCAGCGGGGGGTGGGAAGCTTTCTTT.